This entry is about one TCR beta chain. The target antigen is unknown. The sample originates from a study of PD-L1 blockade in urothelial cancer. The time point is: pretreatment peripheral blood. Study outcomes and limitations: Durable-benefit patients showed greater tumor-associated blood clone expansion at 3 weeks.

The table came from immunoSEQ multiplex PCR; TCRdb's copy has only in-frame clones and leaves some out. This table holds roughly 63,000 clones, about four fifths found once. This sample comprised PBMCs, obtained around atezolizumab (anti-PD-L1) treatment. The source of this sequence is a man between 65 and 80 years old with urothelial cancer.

CDR3 nucleotide sequence: TGTGCCAGCAGTTCGGTCCAAAACACTGAAGCTTTCTTT. Protein: CASSSVQNTEAFF. This chain uses TRBV6-6 with TRBJ1-1, with D hard to call. V was shortened by 4 bases and J by 2 bases, with 8 bases between the two germline ends. This CDR3 region has 13 residues. CDR1 MNHNY and CDR2 SVGAGI come from the germline V gene (reference sequence).